This T cell receptor (beta chain) was profiled in a study of OX40 agonist ivuxolimab in advanced cancers. Concerning this clone itself: The identical CDR3 is also encoded by other nucleotide sequences in the sample.

TCRdb keeps only in-frame clones here, not all; method: immunoSEQ multiplex PCR. The data contain about 94,000 clones, under 95% of them seen just once; the ten biggest clones take up about 0.81%. The clonotype comes from an adult with an advanced solid tumor such as melanoma, head and neck, liver or kidney cancer. The starting material was CD4+ or CD8+ T cells sorted from blood, obtained in a trial of the OX40 agonist ivuxolimab.

The CDR3 nucleotides are TGTGCCAGCAGCTTGCTAGAGACCCAGTACTTC. Its translation: CASSLLETQYF. J is TRBJ2-5 and V is TRBV5-4; D gene uncertain. CDR1 and CDR2 (germline): SGHNT, YYREEE (reference sequence). Trimming stripped 1 base from V and 4 bases from J, with 2 bases between. This CDR3 is built from 11 residues.